Below, one T cell receptor beta chain is given with its context. Sequencing was performed with immunoSEQ multiplex PCR; in TCRdb, only in-frame clones are kept and a portion is missing. The sample consists of about 130,000 clones, around 90% of them appearing once. This entry comes from a study of T cell responses to AZD1222 COVID-19 vaccine. CDR1 is SGHNT, CDR2 YENEEA, per germline. The CDR3 is 15 residues long. V dropped 5 bases and J dropped 4; count of bases not matched to a gene: 9. The TCR was taken from an adult in good health. J is TRBJ2-5 and V is TRBV11-3; TRBD2 aligns across 8 bases. This material consisted of peripheral blood, taken on day 0 of AZD1222 vaccination. CDR3 residues: CASSPGGGSRETQYF. DNA for the CDR3: TGTGCCAGCAGCCCGGGGGGGGGTTCGAGAGAGACCCAGTACTTC.